The sequence of this TCR beta chain was determined in a study of T cells in Graves' hyperthyroidism and ophthalmopathy. Germline loops: CDR1 SGHRS, CDR2 YFSETQ. The CDR3 is 18 residues long. V gave up 3 bases and J gave up 0 bases, with 16 bases separating them. This clonotype appeared a few times. Antigen: not known. Points from the study as a whole: Blood also held most thyroid clonotypes expanded beyond 0.001. Ophthalmopathy got predicted by the model a median approximately 6.3 months before its onset.

More than 9.5 ml fresh peripheral blood yielded the PBMCs. From RNA transcripts, TCR beta CDR3 regions were amplified. First-round RT-PCR of the TCR CDR3 relied on the HTBI primer set. TCRdb reprocessed the multiplex PCR reads via MiXCR and lists one record per CDR3 protein. The profile shows 500,000 to 650,000 distinct CDR3 sequences, approximately 15% of them singletons. The rearrangement uses TRBV5-1 and TRBJ2-6, with D possibly being TRBD2 (5 bases). Sequencing was performed on blood. This sequence was found in a woman aged 45 to 65 with Graves' ophthalmopathy. The CDR3, as DNA: TGCGCCAGCAGCTCGGACTTCCCGGGGAGCTCTGGGGCCAACGTCCTGACTTTC. Its translation is CASSSDFPGSSGANVLTF.